The 24 T cell receptor beta chains reported below all come from one sample, sequenced in a study of T cells in Graves' hyperthyroidism and ophthalmopathy. RNA transcripts yielded amplified TCR beta CDR3 regions. TCR CDR3 regions were first amplified by RT-PCR with HTBI primers. TCRdb itself ran the multiplex PCR reads through MiXCR, one entry per CDR3 protein. The data show fewer than 500,000 distinct CDR3 sequences, 14% seen once. The sequencing input was blood. Receptors were obtained from a woman in her thirties with Graves' ophthalmopathy.

This clonotype has a handful of counts. The rearrangement links TRBV6-1 to TRBJ2-3, with 10 nucleotides matching TRBD2. Losses at the gene ends were 3 bases for V and 3 bases for J; bases not matched to a gene: 3. The germline V gene encodes CDR1 MNHNS and CDR2 SASEGT. The CDR3 covers 15 residues. CDR3: CASSDQRGGTDTQYF. The CDR3 DNA reads as TGTGCCAGCAGTGACCAGCGGGGGGGGACAGATACGCAGTATTTT.

The J gene is TRBJ1-2, the V gene TRBV14, with D tentatively TRBD1 (5 bases). The CDR3 runs 14 residues. V lost 1 base and J 6 bases, leaving 12 bases between the germline ends. Germline CDR1 reads SGHDN; CDR2 reads FVKESK. CDR3 protein: CASSQGSWGDGYTF. CDR3 nucleotides: TGTGCCAGCAGCCAAGGATCGTGGGGGGATGGCTACACCTTC.

This clonotype was detected ten times or more. The gene calls are TRBV5-6 and TRBJ2-1; 8 positions match TRBD2. Germline V lookup: CDR1 SGHDT, CDR2 YYEEEE. This CDR3 contains 15 residues. The ends lost 3 bases at V and 5 bases at J; junction bases unmatched: 7. The CDR3 nucleotides are TGTGCCAGCAGCTGGGGACTAGTGGGTAACAATGAGCAGTTCTTC. Translation: CASSWGLVGNNEQFF.

The chain employs TRBV10-3 and TRBJ1-2; a possible D gene is TRBD1 (6 bases). CDR3 size: 16 residues. Germline-derived CDR1 and CDR2 are ENHRY and SYGVKD. Trimming removed 3 bases from V and 2 bases from J, with 16 bases in between. The CDR3 bases are TGTGCCATCAGTGATAACCCCCTAGGACAGAACTATGGCTACACCTTC. Amino acids: CAISDNPLGQNYGYTF.

In this sample, this clonotype turned up many times. This chain uses TRBV7-8 with TRBJ2-5; maybe TRBD2 (5 bases). V lost 3 bases, J lost 5 bases, and 16 bases lay in between. Per the germline V gene, CDR1 is SGHVS and CDR2 is FQNEAQ. CDR3 length: 15 amino acids. In DNA, the CDR3 is TGTGCCAGCAGCTTCTGGGTTGTTAGAGGGGAGACCCAGTACTTC. It is translated as CASSFWVVRGETQYF.

This clonotype was counted ten times or more. The chain employs TRBV9 and TRBJ2-1; weak D call: TRBD2 (6 bases). V lost 0 bases, J lost 4 bases, and 11 bases lay in between. The CDR3 covers 15 residues. Germline V CDR1 and CDR2: SGDLS, YYNGEE. CDR3 bases: TGTGCCAGCAGCGTAGGAGGGGCGGGATACAATGAGCAGTTCTTC. This translates into CASSVGGAGYNEQFF.

This chain uses TRBV19 with TRBJ2-1, with 8 bases lining up with TRBD1. The germline V gene encodes CDR1 LNHDA and CDR2 SQIVND (reference sequence). Losses at the gene ends were 6 bases for V and 0 bases for J; bases not matched to a gene: 4. The CDR3 covers 15 residues. CDR3 nucleotides: TGTGCCAGTAGCCAGGGGGCTCGCTCCTACAATGAGCAGTTCTTC. Translation: CASSQGARSYNEQFF.

This clonotype was recorded many times. The chain is built from TRBV20-1 and TRBJ2-1, with unresolved D. Trimming stripped 3 bases from V and 0 bases from J, with 9 bases between. Germline V gene lookup returns CDR1 DFQATT and CDR2 SNEGSKA (reference sequence). CDR3 length equals 14 residues. Written as DNA, the CDR3 is TGCAGTGCTAGGGCCGGGCGCTCCTACAATGAGCAGTTCTTC. Protein: CSARAGRSYNEQFF.

This clonotype was seen repeatedly, ten times or more. The chain couples TRBV10-3 to TRBJ2-3, with 7 nucleotides matching TRBD2. J lost 1 base, V lost 2 bases, and 0 bases had no gene match. The germline V gene has CDR1 ENHRY and CDR2 SYGVKD. The CDR3 runs to 14 residues. CDR3 DNA sequence: TGTGCCATCAGTGAGCGGGGGGGCACAGATACGCAGTATTTT. Its protein is CAISERGGTDTQYF.

Many counts were recorded for this clonotype. The CDR3 spells CAWSPAGDYGYTF. Here the CDR3 DNA reads TGTGCCTGGAGTCCGGCCGGAGACTATGGCTACACCTTC. The chain recombines TRBV30 with TRBJ1-2; the D is unclear. Germline values: CDR1 GTSNPN, CDR2 SVGIG (reference sequence). The CDR3 covers 13 residues. Trimming stripped 2 bases from V and 3 bases from J, with 10 bases between.

In its sample, this clonotype was seen many times. This chain connects TRBV27 to TRBJ2-7; 8 bases fit TRBD1. The CDR3 is 14 amino acids. The germline V gene encodes CDR1 MNHEY and CDR2 SMNVEV (reference sequence). The trim removed 5 bases at V and 2 bases at J, leaving 5 bases unmatched. The CDR3 loop reads CASSPRQGTYEQYF. The CDR3 DNA sequence: TGTGCCAGCAGTCCCCGACAGGGGACCTACGAGCAGTACTTC.

This clonotype was seen many times. V is TRBV2 and J is TRBJ1-4; 8 positions match TRBD1. This CDR3 is 12 amino acids long. J was trimmed by 8 bases and V by 6 bases; bases with no gene match: 2. Germline CDR1 SNHLY, CDR2 FYNNEI. This CDR3 is CASRQGVEKLFF. CDR3 nucleotides: TGTGCCAGCAGACAGGGGGTAGAAAAACTGTTTTTT.

This clonotype was observed at least ten times. This sequence joins TRBV18 and TRBJ2-7; D gene ambiguous. The germline V and J ends were trimmed by 2 bases and 2 bases, with 7 bases remaining between them. This CDR3 is 13 amino acids long. CDR1 is KGHSH, CDR2 LQKENI, per germline. CDR3 nucleotide sequence: TGTGCCAGCTCACCAACCCATACCTACGAGCAGTACTTC. Translating gives CASSPTHTYEQYF.

In this sample, this clonotype turned up a few times. V usage is TRBV7-3 and J usage is TRBJ1-2; D is uncertain. Germline-derived CDR1 and CDR2 are SGHTA and FQGTGA. Trimming shortened V by 5 bases and J by 8 bases, and 18 bases separated the two germline ends. The CDR3 length is 14 residues. The CDR3 loop is CASSPGVGSRGYTF. The CDR3 DNA reads TGTGCCAGCAGCCCCGGGGTAGGCTCCAGGGGCTACACCTTC.

This chain uses TRBV7-3 with TRBJ2-2, with TRBD2 identical over 9 bases. The germline gives CDR1 SGHTA, CDR2 FQGTGA. V was pared by 3 bases and J by 4 bases, with 6 bases of the junction left unmatched. This CDR3 region has 16 residues. In nucleotides, the CDR3 is TGTGCCAGCAGCTTCACGCGGGGGGGGAGCACCGGGGAGCTGTTTTTT. Amino acid sequence: CASSFTRGGSTGELFF. The full variable domain, rest sourced from reference TRBV7-3 and TRBJ2-2, is GAGVSQTPSNKVTEKGKYVELRCDPISGHTALYWYRQSLGQGPEFLIYFQGTGAADDSGLPNDRFFAVRPEGSVSTLKIQRTERGDSAVYLCASSFTRGGSTGELFFGEGSRLTVL.

This clonotype has at least ten counts. V is TRBV28 and J is TRBJ2-5; TRBD1 is a possible D gene (5 bases). Trimming shortened V by 10 bases and J by 0 bases, and 24 bases separated the two germline ends. The CDR3 sequence is 17 residues long. Germline loops: CDR1 MDHEN, CDR2 SYDVKM. The CDR3 DNA reads TGTGCCACCCAACCTGACAGAACCAGCACCTACCAAGAGACCCAGTACTTC. Translating it yields CATQPDRTSTYQETQYF. Looking up the rest from reference TRBV28 and TRBJ2-5 gives the full variable domain: DVKVTQSSRYLVKRTGEKVFLECVQDMDHENMFWYRQDPGLGLRLIYFSYDVKMKEKGDIPEGYSVSREKKERFSLILESASTNQTSMYLCATQPDRTSTYQETQYFGPGTRLLVL.

Here the CDR3 reads CASRLVAGELFF. CDR3 sequence (DNA): TGTGCCAGCAGACTAGTAGCCGGGGAGCTGTTTTTT. The rearrangement uses TRBV12-3 or TRBV12-4 and TRBJ2-2, with D possibly matching TRBD2 (5 bases). The CDR3 has 12 amino acids. The V end lost 6 bases, the J end lost 6 bases, and 8 bases lay between the germline ends.

The sample holds a few counts of this clonotype. The rearrangement uses TRBV24-1 and TRBJ1-5; the D gene is possibly TRBD1 (5 bases). Germline V lookup: CDR1 KGHDR, CDR2 SFDVKD. The CDR3 length is 15 residues. The germline V and J ends were trimmed by 3 bases and 2 bases, with 10 bases remaining between them. The CDR3 loop reads CATSDPGYGNQPQHF. The CDR3 DNA reads as TGTGCCACCAGTGATCCAGGGTATGGCAATCAGCCCCAGCATTTT.

The CDR3 sequence: CASSLEPAGGPASYNEQFF. Here the CDR3 DNA reads TGTGCCAGCAGCTTAGAGCCAGCGGGGGGGCCGGCCTCCTACAATGAGCAGTTCTTC. The V call is TRBV11-2, the J call TRBJ2-1, with 10 bases that match TRBD2. Trimming took 0 bases from V and 0 from J; bases not matched to a gene: 8. The germline V gene has CDR1 SGHAT and CDR2 FQNNGV. CDR3 length: 19 residues.

The chain has TRBV19 and TRBJ2-3; D unclear. CDR3 size: 14 residues. Between the trimmed V and J ends, which lost 2 bases and 4 bases, there was a span of 10 bases. Per germline, CDR1 LNHDA and CDR2 SQIVND (reference sequence). Written as DNA, the CDR3 is TGTGCCAGTAGTATACCCACGGAAGCAGATACGCAGTATTTT. Residues: CASSIPTEADTQYF.

The table lists this clonotype with many counts. The chain recombines TRBV20-1 with TRBJ1-6; 8 bases agree with TRBD1. The CDR3 extends over 14 amino acids. The V segment lost 7 bases and the J segment 6 bases; nucleotides outside the gene matches: 8. Germline values: CDR1 DFQATT, CDR2 SNEGSKA (reference sequence). As DNA, the CDR3 is TGCAGTGGGGGACGAGGACAGGGTAATTCACCCCTCCACTTT. This encodes CSGGRGQGNSPLHF.

This clonotype was seen repeatedly, ten times or more. The chain combines TRBV18 with TRBJ2-1, with 9 positions matching TRBD2. Germline values: CDR1 KGHSH, CDR2 LQKENI. The CDR3 has 17 amino acids. J was trimmed by 4 bases and V by 1 base; bases with no gene match: 8. As DNA, the CDR3 is TGTGCCAGCTCACCACAGTCCTCTAGCGGGGTTTACAATGAGCAGTTCTTC. Translating it yields CASSPQSSSGVYNEQFF.

Concerning this clonotype: A clone one base away is much larger, so this may be a read error. The chain couples TRBV2 to TRBJ2-1, with D possibly TRBD2 on 6 matching bases. This CDR3 spans 16 amino acids. Looked up from germline, CDR1 is SNHLY and CDR2 is FYNNEI. CDR3 loop: CASTFTAGSSYSEQFF. The CDR3 DNA reads as TGTGCCAGCACCTTCACGGCGGGGAGCTCCTACAGTGAGCAGTTCTTC. The full variable domain, in which reference TRBV2 and TRBJ2-1 provide the parts outside the CDR3, is EPEVTQTPSHQVTQMGQEVILRCVPISNHLYFYWYRQILGQKVEFLVSFYNNEISEKSEIFDDQFSVERPDGSNFTLKIRSTKLEDSAMYFCASTFTAGSSYSEQFFGPGTRLTVL.

This clonotype has just a few counts. The chain couples TRBV29-1 to TRBJ2-4; D is perhaps TRBD1 or TRBD2 (5 bases each). This CDR3 spans 13 amino acids. Trimming took off 6 bases at V and 6 bases at J, with 15 bases between the two ends. In germline, CDR1 is SQVTM, CDR2 ANQGSEA. CDR3 coding DNA: TGCAGCGTCGGTGAGGGGCCCATAAACATTCAGTACTTC. It specifies CSVGEGPINIQYF. The full variable domain, with the rest looked up from reference TRBV29-1 and TRBJ2-4, is SAVISQKPSRDICQRGTSLTIQCQVDSQVTMMFWYRQQPGQSLTLIATANQGSEATYESGFVIDKFPISRPNLTFSTLTVSNMSPEDSSIYLCSVGEGPINIQYFGAGTRLSVL.